The clone carrying this T cell receptor beta chain was detected once. This sample is drawn from a study of blood T cell repertoires in COVID-19. The germline V and J ends were trimmed by 0 bases and 7 bases, with 8 bases remaining between them. In germline, CDR1 is SGHRS, CDR2 YFSETQ. This CDR3 spans 14 amino acids. Original processing methods: Quantification of nucleated cells was approximated via reference gene primer amplification. Produced via immunoSEQ multiplex PCR; TCRdb's table is partial and in-frame only. V and J calls and clone size are as listed in that table; D and trimming were resolved from the DNA. Seen here are tens of thousands of clones, approximately 88% observed once, and the top ten hold over 4.5%.

This clonotype originated in a human donor in a cohort sampled during active COVID-19. The sequencing input was peripheral blood. The gene calls are TRBV5-1 and TRBJ1-6; D ambiguous. The CDR3 protein is CASSLVVGNSPLHF. Written as DNA, the CDR3 is TGCGCCAGCAGCTTGGTTGTCGGGAATTCACCCCTCCACTTT.